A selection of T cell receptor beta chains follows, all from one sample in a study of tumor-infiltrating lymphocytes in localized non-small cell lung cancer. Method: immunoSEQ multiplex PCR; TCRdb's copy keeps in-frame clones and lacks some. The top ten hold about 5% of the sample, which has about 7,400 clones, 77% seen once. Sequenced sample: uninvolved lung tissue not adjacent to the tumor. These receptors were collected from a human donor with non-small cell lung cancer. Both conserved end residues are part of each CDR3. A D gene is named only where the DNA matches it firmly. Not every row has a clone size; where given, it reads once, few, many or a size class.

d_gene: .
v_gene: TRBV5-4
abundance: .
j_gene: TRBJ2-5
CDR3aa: CASSFGDDQETQYF
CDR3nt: TGTGCCAGCAGCTTTGGGGACGACCAAGAGACCCAGTACTTC

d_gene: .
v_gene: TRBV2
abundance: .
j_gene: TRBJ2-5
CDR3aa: CASSGSPETQYF
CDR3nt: TGTGCCAGCTCGGGATCCCCGGAGACCCAGTACTTC

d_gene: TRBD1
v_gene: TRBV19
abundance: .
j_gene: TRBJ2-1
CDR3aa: CASSTFPGQGFNEQFF
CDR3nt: TGTGCCAGTAGTACTTTTCCGGGACAGGGCTTCAATGAGCAGTTCTTC

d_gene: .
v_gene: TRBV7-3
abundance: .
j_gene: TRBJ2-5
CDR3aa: CASSEETQYF
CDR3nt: TGTGCCAGCAGCGAAGAGACCCAGTACTTC

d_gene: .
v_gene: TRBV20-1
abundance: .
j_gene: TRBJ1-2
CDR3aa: CSASRGNGYTF
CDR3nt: TGCAGTGCTAGCAGGGGAAACGGCTACACCTTC

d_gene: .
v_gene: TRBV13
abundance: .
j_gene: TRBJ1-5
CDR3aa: CASSSLNQPQHF
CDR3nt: TGTGCCAGCAGCTCTCTCAATCAGCCCCAGCATTTT

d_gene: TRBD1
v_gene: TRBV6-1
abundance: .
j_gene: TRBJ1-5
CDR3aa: CASSGQGASQPQHF
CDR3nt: TGTGCCAGCAGTGGCCAGGGGGCGAGTCAGCCCCAGCATTTT

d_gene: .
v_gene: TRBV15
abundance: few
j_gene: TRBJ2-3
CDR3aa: CATREVRGWDTQYF
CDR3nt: TGTGCCACCAGGGAGGTCAGGGGCTGGGATACGCAGTATTTT

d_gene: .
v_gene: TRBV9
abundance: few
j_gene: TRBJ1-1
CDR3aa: CASSVAPAQTTEAFF
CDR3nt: TGTGCCAGCAGCGTAGCTCCGGCTCAGACCACTGAAGCTTTCTTT

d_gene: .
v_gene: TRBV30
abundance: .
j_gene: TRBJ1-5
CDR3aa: CAWSVGRRSPDSNQPQHF
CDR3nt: TGTGCCTGGAGTGTAGGGCGTCGGTCGCCAGATAGCAATCAGCCCCAGCATTTT

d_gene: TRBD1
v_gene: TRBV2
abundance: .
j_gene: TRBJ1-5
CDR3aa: CARTRTGDYSNQPQHF
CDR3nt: TGTGCCAGGACCCGGACAGGGGATTATAGCAATCAGCCCCAGCATTTT

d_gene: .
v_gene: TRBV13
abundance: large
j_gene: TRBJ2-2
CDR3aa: CASRLGGTEAGELFF
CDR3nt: TGTGCCAGCAGGCTGGGAGGGACAGAAGCCGGGGAGCTGTTTTTT

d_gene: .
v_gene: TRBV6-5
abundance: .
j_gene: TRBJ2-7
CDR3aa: CASSYSSGTLYEQYF
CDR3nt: TGTGCCAGCAGTTACAGTTCCGGGACACTCTACGAGCAGTACTTC

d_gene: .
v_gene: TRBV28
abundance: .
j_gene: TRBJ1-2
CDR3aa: CASSTEDRPAGYTF
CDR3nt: TGTGCCAGCAGTACGGAAGACAGGCCAGCAGGCTACACCTTC

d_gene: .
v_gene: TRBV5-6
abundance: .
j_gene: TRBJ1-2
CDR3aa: CASSLQVTYGYTF
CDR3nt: TGTGCCAGCAGCTTGCAGGTAACCTATGGCTACACCTTC

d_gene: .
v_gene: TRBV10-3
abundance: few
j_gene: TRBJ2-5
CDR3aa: CAISESRTEETQYF
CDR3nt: TGTGCCATCAGTGAGTCGCGGACAGAGGAGACCCAGTACTTC

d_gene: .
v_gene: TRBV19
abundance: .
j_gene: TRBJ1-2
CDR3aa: CASSKEGGYTF
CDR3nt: TGTGCCAGTAGTAAGGAGGGCGGCTACACCTTC

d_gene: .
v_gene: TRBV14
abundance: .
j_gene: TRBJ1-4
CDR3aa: CASSQDLSAGEKLFF
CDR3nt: TGTGCCAGCAGCCAAGATTTGAGTGCAGGTGAAAAACTGTTTTTT

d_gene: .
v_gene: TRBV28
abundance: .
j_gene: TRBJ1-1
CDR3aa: CASSFFAEAFF
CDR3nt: TGTGCCAGCAGTTTCTTCGCTGAAGCTTTCTTT

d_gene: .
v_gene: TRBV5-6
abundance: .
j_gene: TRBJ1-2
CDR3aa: CASSPGLYGYTF
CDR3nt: TGTGCCAGCAGCCCGGGTCTGTATGGCTACACCTTC

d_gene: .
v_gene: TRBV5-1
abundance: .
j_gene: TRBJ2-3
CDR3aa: CASSFGGLADTQYF
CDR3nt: TGCGCCAGCAGCTTTGGCGGGTTGGCAGATACGCAGTATTTT

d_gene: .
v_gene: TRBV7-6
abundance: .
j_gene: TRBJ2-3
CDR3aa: CASSLAGGFTDTQYF
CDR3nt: TGTGCCAGCAGCTTAGCCGGGGGTTTCACAGATACGCAGTATTTT

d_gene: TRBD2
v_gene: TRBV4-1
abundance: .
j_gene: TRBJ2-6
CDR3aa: CASSQGTSGSISGANVLTF
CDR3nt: TGCGCCAGCAGCCAAGGAACTAGCGGGAGCATCTCTGGGGCCAACGTCCTGACTTTC

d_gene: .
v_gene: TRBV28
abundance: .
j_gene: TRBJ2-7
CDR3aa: CASSFSPQGFASYEQYF
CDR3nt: TGTGCCAGCAGTTTCTCTCCTCAGGGATTTGCCTCCTACGAGCAGTACTTC

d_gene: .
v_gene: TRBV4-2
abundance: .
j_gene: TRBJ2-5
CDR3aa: CASSQAGVYF
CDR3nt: TGTGCCAGCAGCCAAGCAGGGGTCTACTTC

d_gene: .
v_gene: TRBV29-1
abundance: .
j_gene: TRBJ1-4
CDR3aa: CSGWAGEKLFF
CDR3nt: TGCAGCGGCTGGGCAGGAGAAAAACTGTTTTTT